A selection of T cell receptor beta chains follows, all from one sample in a study of T-cell memory formation after mild COVID-19. TCRdb reprocessed the 5' RACE reads via MiXCR and lists one record per CDR3 protein. The profile covers about 540,000 distinct CDR3 sequences, with about a fifth appearing a single time and around 13% taken by the ten largest. The sample consisted of PBMCs or a T cell subset sorted from them (not recorded which). The receptors shown here come from an adult woman who had mild COVID-19 (a few samples of this study predate the infection). Cell type and time point are not known. Both conserved end residues are part of each CDR3. D genes are given only for firm matches. For some rows the clone size is stated as once, few or many, or as a class when expanded; others skip it.

J: TRBJ1-2; D: .; V: TRBV9; size: few; CDR3: CASSREREEGYTF; DNA: TGTGCCAGCAGTAGAGAGAGGGAAGAGGGCTACACCTTC
J: TRBJ2-1; D: TRBD2; V: TRBV24-1; size: .; CDR3: CATSESGGLDNEQFF; DNA: TGTGCCACCAGTGAAAGCGGGGGCTTGGACAATGAGCAGTTCTTC
J: TRBJ2-7; D: TRBD2; V: TRBV12-3/TRBV12-4; size: .; CDR3: CASTLAGGLNEQYF; DNA: TGTGCCAGCACCCTAGCGGGAGGGCTCAACGAGCAGTACTTC
J: TRBJ2-5; D: .; V: TRBV5-5; size: .; CDR3: CASSLVGFLETQYF; DNA: .
J: TRBJ2-5; D: TRBD1; V: TRBV20-1; size: .; CDR3: CSARQGAIQETQYF; DNA: TGCAGTGCTAGACAGGGGGCCATCCAAGAGACCCAGTACTTC
J: TRBJ1-1; D: TRBD1; V: TRBV29-1; size: .; CDR3: CSAPGMTGVGTEAFF; DNA: TGCAGCGCCCCTGGGATGACAGGGGTAGGCACTGAAGCTTTCTTT
J: TRBJ1-1; D: TRBD1; V: TRBV6-1; size: .; CDR3: CASRVSAQGDTEAFF; DNA: TGTGCCAGCAGGGTTTCAGCCCAGGGGGACACTGAAGCTTTCTTT
J: TRBJ1-1; D: .; V: TRBV11-1; size: .; CDR3: CASSLVGGTMNTEAFF; DNA: TGTGCCAGCAGCTTAGTAGGGGGAACGATGAACACTGAAGCTTTCTTT
J: TRBJ2-1; D: TRBD2; V: TRBV4-2; size: few; CDR3: CASSPSSGGNNEQFF; DNA: TGTGCCAGCAGCCCGAGTTCGGGAGGGAACAATGAGCAGTTCTTC
J: TRBJ2-1; D: TRBD1; V: TRBV2; size: few; CDR3: CASSSGTGFDEQFF; DNA: TGTGCCAGCAGTTCCGGGACAGGGTTCGATGAGCAGTTCTTC
J: TRBJ2-1; D: .; V: TRBV12-3/TRBV12-4; size: few; CDR3: CASSPGAPNEQFF; DNA: TGTGCCAGCAGTCCCGGGGCTCCCAATGAGCAGTTCTTC
J: TRBJ2-1; D: .; V: TRBV29-1; size: .; CDR3: CSARIYEQFF; DNA: TGCAGCGCTAGAATCTACGAGCAGTTCTTC
J: TRBJ1-1; D: .; V: TRBV5-6; size: few; CDR3: CASSTLRGGNTEAFF; DNA: TGTGCCAGCAGCACCCTAAGGGGGGGGAACACTGAAGCTTTCTTT
J: TRBJ2-6; D: .; V: TRBV6-5; size: few; CDR3: CASSYSIPYPGANVLTF; DNA: TGTGCCAGCAGTTACTCTATCCCGTATCCTGGGGCCAACGTCCTGACTTTC
J: TRBJ2-1; D: .; V: TRBV11-3; size: .; CDR3: CASSPSWFNVNEQFF; DNA: TGTGCCAGCAGTCCAAGTTGGTTTAACGTCAATGAGCAGTTCTTC
J: TRBJ1-2; D: .; V: TRBV6-5; size: few; CDR3: CASSYAGGNYGYTF; DNA: TGTGCCAGCAGTTATGCCGGGGGAAACTATGGCTACACCTTC
J: TRBJ1-5; D: .; V: TRBV2; size: .; CDR3: CASSVEGTDNQPQHF; DNA: TGTGCCAGCAGTGTCGAGGGCACGGACAATCAGCCCCAGCATTTT
J: TRBJ1-2; D: .; V: TRBV25-1; size: few; CDR3: CASSEVWEGGGYTF; DNA: TGTGCCAGCAGTGAGGTATGGGAGGGTGGTGGCTACACCTTC
J: TRBJ2-3; D: .; V: TRBV7-6; size: many; CDR3: CASSLSRVRGTDTQYF; DNA: TGTGCCAGCAGCTTATCCCGGGTTCGGGGCACAGATACGCAGTATTTT
J: TRBJ1-1; D: .; V: TRBV19; size: .; CDR3: CASSPVVGADTEAFF; DNA: TGTGCCAGTAGTCCGGTGGTGGGGGCGGACACTGAAGCTTTCTTT
J: TRBJ1-1; D: TRBD1; V: TRBV25-1; size: .; CDR3: CASSELIVRPGTGEENTEAFF; DNA: TGTGCCAGCAGTGAGTTGATTGTTAGGCCCGGGACAGGGGAAGAAAACACTGAAGCTTTCTTT
J: TRBJ1-5; D: .; V: TRBV18; size: .; CDR3: CASSPSGQRGQPQHF; DNA: TGTGCCAGCTCACCATCCGGACAGAGAGGTCAGCCCCAGCATTTT
J: TRBJ2-4; D: .; V: TRBV2; size: many; CDR3: CASSGLGGWGNIQYF; DNA: TGTGCCAGCAGTGGATTAGGAGGTTGGGGAAACATTCAGTACTTC
J: TRBJ2-5; D: TRBD1; V: TRBV12-3/TRBV12-4; size: .; CDR3: CASSRDRMQETQYF; DNA: TGTGCCAGCAGTCGGGACAGGATGCAAGAGACCCAGTACTTC
J: TRBJ2-6; D: .; V: TRBV11-2; size: .; CDR3: CASSFNRVDSGANVLTF; DNA: TGTGCCAGCAGCTTTAACAGAGTAGACTCTGGGGCCAACGTCCTGACTTTC
J: TRBJ2-2; D: TRBD1; V: TRBV7-3; size: .; CDR3: CASSLTGTGNTGELFF; DNA: TGTGCCAGCAGCTTAACCGGGACAGGGAACACCGGGGAGCTGTTTTTT
J: TRBJ2-7; D: TRBD2; V: TRBV20-1; size: few; CDR3: CSARLLAGDKYEQYF; DNA: TGCAGTGCTAGACTGCTAGCGGGAGATAAGTACGAGCAGTACTTC
J: TRBJ2-7; D: TRBD2; V: TRBV20-1; size: few; CDR3: CSARAAPGLAGGISYEQYF; DNA: TGCAGTGCTAGAGCGGCTCCGGGACTAGCGGGAGGTATCTCCTACGAGCAGTACTTC
J: TRBJ2-3; D: .; V: TRBV12-3/TRBV12-4; size: few; CDR3: CASSFGQERSQYF; DNA: TGTGCCAGCAGTTTTGGCCAGGAGAGGTCGCAGTATTTT
J: TRBJ1-2; D: .; V: TRBV2; size: .; CDR3: CASAAGINYGYTF; DNA: TGTGCCAGCGCCGCAGGAATTAACTATGGCTACACCTTC
J: TRBJ1-5; D: TRBD1; V: TRBV29-1; size: many; CDR3: CSVGWTGDQPQHF; DNA: TGCAGCGTTGGGTGGACAGGGGATCAGCCCCAGCATTTT
J: TRBJ2-1; D: TRBD2; V: TRBV5-1; size: few; CDR3: CASSSSYRTSPNEQFF; DNA: TGCGCCAGCAGCTCCTCATATAGGACTAGTCCAAATGAGCAGTTCTTC
J: TRBJ2-1; D: TRBD2; V: TRBV3-1; size: few; CDR3: CASSFSGGPYNEQFF; DNA: TGTGCCAGCAGCTTTAGCGGGGGGCCCTACAATGAGCAGTTCTTC
J: TRBJ2-5; D: TRBD2; V: TRBV20-1; size: few; CDR3: CSARGGLAARGETQYF; DNA: TGCAGTGCTAGAGGAGGGCTAGCGGCCCGGGGGGAGACCCAGTACTTC
J: TRBJ2-2; D: .; V: TRBV6-5; size: many; CDR3: CASSYSGSGNGELFF; DNA: TGTGCCAGCAGTTACTCGGGGAGTGGGAACGGGGAGCTGTTTTTT
J: TRBJ1-4; D: TRBD1; V: TRBV6-1; size: once; CDR3: CASTRQGNEKLFF; DNA: TGTGCCAGCACCCGACAGGGTAACGAAAAACTGTTTTTT
J: TRBJ1-6; D: TRBD1; V: TRBV12-3/TRBV12-4; size: .; CDR3: CASSVGQGWSPLHF; DNA: TGTGCCAGCAGTGTCGGACAGGGTTGGTCACCCCTCCACTTT